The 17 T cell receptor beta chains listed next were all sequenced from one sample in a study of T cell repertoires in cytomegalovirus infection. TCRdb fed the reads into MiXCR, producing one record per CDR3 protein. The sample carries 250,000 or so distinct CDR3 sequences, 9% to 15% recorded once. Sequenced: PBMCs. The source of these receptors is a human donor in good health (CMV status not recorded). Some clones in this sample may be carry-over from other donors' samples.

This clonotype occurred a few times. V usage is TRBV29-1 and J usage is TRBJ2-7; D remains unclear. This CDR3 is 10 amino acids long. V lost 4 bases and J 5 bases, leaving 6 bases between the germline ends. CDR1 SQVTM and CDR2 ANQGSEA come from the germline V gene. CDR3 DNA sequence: TGCAGCGTTGTCATCCACGAGCAGTACTTC. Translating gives CSVVIHEQYF.

The CDR3 here is CSVGQGALGEQFF. CDR3 DNA: TGCAGCGTAGGACAGGGGGCGCTTGGTGAGCAGTTCTTC. The rearrangement links TRBV29-1 to TRBJ2-1, with 11 bases that match TRBD1. Trimming removed 6 bases from V and 9 bases from J; junction bases left unmatched: 7. Germline CDR1 SQVTM, CDR2 ANQGSEA. The CDR3 length is 13 residues.

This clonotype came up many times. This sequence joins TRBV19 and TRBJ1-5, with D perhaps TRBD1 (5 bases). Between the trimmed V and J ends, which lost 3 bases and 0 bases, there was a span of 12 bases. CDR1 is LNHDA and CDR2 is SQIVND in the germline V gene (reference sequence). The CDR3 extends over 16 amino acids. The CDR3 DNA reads TGTGCCAGTAGTATCCGACAGACTTATAGCAATCAGCCCCAGCATTTT. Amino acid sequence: CASSIRQTYSNQPQHF.

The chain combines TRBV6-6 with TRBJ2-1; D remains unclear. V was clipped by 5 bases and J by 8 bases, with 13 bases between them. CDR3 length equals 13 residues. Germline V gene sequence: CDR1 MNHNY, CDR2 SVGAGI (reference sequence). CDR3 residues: CASSGLARDEQFF. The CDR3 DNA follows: TGTGCCAGCAGTGGTTTAGCTCGCGATGAGCAGTTCTTC.

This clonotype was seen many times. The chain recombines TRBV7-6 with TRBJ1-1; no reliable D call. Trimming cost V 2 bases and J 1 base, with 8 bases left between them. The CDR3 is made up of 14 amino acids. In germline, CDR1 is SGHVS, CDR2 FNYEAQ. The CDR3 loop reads CASSLRGSNTEAFF. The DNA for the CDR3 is TGTGCCAGCAGCTTAAGAGGGTCGAACACTGAAGCTTTCTTT.

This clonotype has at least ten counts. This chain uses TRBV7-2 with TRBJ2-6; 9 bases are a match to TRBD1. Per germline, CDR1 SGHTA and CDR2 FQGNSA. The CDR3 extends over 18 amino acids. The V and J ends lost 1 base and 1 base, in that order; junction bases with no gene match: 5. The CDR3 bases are TGTGCCAGCAGCTTAGTCATCGGGACAGGGTCTGGGGCCAACGTCCTGACTTTC. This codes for CASSLVIGTGSGANVLTF.

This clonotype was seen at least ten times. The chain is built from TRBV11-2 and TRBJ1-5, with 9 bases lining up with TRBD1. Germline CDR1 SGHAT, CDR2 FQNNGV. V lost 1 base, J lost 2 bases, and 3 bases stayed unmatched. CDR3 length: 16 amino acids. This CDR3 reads CASSLGRTGGNQPQHF. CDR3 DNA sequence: TGTGCCAGCAGCTTAGGTCGGACAGGGGGCAATCAGCCCCAGCATTTT.

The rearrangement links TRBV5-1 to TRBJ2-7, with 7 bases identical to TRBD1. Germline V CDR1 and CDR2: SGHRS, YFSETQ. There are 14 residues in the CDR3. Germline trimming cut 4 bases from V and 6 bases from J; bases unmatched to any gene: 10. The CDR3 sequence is CASSNHKTGLEQYF. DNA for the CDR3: TGCGCCAGCAGCAACCACAAGACAGGGCTCGAGCAGTACTTC.

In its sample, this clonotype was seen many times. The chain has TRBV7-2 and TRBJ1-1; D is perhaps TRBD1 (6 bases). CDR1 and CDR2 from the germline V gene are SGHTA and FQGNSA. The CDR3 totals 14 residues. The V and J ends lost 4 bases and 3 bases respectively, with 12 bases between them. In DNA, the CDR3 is TGTGCCAGCAGCTCGACAGGAAGGTACACTGAAGCTTTCTTT. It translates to CASSSTGRYTEAFF.

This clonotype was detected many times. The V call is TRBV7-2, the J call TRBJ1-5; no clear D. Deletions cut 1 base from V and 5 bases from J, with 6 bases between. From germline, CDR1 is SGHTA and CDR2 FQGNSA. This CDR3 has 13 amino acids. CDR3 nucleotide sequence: TGTGCCAGCAGCTTAGTCGAGGATCAGCCCCAGCATTTT. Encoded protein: CASSLVEDQPQHF.

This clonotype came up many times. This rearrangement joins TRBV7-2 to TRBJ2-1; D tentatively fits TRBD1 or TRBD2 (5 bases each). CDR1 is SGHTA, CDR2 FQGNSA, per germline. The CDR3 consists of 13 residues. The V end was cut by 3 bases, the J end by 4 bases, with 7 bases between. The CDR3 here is CASSFGAYNEQFF. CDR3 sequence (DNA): TGTGCCAGCAGCTTCGGGGCGTACAATGAGCAGTTCTTC.

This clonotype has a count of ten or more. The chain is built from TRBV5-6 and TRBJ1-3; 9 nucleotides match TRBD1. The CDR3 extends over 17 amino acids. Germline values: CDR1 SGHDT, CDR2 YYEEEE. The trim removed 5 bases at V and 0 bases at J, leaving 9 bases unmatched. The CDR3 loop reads CASRGRTGGSSGNTIYF. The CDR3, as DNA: TGTGCCAGCAGAGGTAGAACAGGGGGCTCCTCTGGAAACACCATATATTTT.

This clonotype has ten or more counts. The CDR3 nucleotides read TGTGCCAGCAGTTATGACCAAAACAATGAGCAGTTCTTC. Amino acids: CASSYDQNNEQFF. The chain employs TRBV6-2 or TRBV6-3 and TRBJ2-1; D not certain. The CDR3 length is 13 residues. Per germline, CDR1 MNHEY and CDR2 SVGEGT. The ends were cut back, 3 bases at V and 5 bases at J, with 8 bases in the middle.

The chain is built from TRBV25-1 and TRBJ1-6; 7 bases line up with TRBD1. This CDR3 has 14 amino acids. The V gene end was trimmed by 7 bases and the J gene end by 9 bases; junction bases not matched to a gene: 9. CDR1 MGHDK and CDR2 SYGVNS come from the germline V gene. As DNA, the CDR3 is TGTGCCAGCACCCCGCAGGGGGGAAGTTCACCCCTCCACTTT. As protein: CASTPQGGSSPLHF.

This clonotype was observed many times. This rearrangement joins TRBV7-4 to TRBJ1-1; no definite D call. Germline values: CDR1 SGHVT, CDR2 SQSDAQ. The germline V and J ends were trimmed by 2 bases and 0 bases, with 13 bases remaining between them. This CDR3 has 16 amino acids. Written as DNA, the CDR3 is TGTGCCAGCAGCTTACGGGTAGGGCAGATGAACACTGAAGCTTTCTTT. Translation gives CASSLRVGQMNTEAFF.

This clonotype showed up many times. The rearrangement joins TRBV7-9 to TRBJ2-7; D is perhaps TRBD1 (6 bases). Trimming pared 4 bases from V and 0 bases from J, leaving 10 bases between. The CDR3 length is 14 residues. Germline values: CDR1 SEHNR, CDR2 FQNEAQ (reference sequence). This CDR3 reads CASSSTGISYEQYF. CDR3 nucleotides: TGTGCCAGCAGCTCGACAGGAATCTCCTACGAGCAGTACTTC.

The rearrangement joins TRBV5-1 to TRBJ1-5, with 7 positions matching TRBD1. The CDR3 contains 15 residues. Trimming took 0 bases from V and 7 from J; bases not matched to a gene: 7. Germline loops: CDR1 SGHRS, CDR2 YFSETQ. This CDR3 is CASSLDGQGGQPQHF. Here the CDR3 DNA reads TGCGCCAGCAGCTTGGACGGGCAGGGGGGCCAGCCCCAGCATTTT.